This T cell receptor (beta chain) was captured in a study of T cell responses to AZD1222 COVID-19 vaccine. On this clone itself: Antigen unknown.

General study findings and limits: Vaccine-associated CD4 TCRs ranged over spike, dominating at 160-218 and 743-854. Vaccination with two AZD1222 doses was followed by a rise in Spike-specific TCR breadth and depth.

This table comes from immunoSEQ multiplex PCR, and its TCRdb copy is limited to in-frame clones, with some not included. Here the sample spans more than 110,000 clones, 80% to 95% being singletons. V shed 6 bases and J shed 1 base, with 12 bases lying between them. The germline gives CDR1 ENHRY, CDR2 SYGVKD. CDR3 length: 15 residues. The rearrangement uses TRBV10-3 and TRBJ2-2; D might be TRBD1 (6 bases). This TCR was recovered from an adult who received the AZD1222 COVID-19 vaccine. The input for sequencing was peripheral blood, taken 28 days after the second AZD1222 dose. CDR3 amino acids: CAIREPRGNTGELFF. CDR3 bases: TGTGCCATCAGAGAACCCAGGGGGAACACCGGGGAGCTGTTTTTT.